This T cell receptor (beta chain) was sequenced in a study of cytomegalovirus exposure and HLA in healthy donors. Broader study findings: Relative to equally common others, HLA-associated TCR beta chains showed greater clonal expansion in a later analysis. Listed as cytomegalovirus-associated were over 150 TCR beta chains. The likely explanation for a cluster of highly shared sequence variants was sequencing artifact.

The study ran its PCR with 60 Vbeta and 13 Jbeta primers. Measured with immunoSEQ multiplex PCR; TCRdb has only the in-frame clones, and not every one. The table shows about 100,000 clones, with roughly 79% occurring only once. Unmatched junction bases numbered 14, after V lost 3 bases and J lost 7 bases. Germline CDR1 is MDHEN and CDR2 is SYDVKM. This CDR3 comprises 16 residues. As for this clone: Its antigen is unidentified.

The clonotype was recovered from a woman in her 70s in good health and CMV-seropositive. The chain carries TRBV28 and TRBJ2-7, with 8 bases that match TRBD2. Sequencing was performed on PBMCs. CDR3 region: CASSLRGTSGGLEQYF. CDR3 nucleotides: TGTGCCAGCAGTTTGAGGGGCACTAGCGGTGGATTAGAGCAGTACTTC.